This T cell receptor (beta chain) originates from a study of shared clonotypes between healthy human individuals. At the level of the study: Aged between 18 and 49, the donors were a couple of women and three men. Overall study results and limits: A limitation of the genetic and exposure-history diversity represented arose from few donors.

This clone has just a few counts. Its antigen is still unknown. Each subset's genomic DNA was shared equally among a number of immunoSEQ plates. The sequenced material, unsorted PBMC DNA, was run on ten immunoSEQ deep assay plates. Here immunoSEQ multiplex PCR was the method, and the copy in TCRdb shows in-frame clones only, minus some. The sample lists over 400,000 clones; 65% to 85% were seen once. Sequencing was done on a sample of PBMCs. The sequence derives from a woman between 40 and 55 years old in good health. Some clones in this sample may be carry-over from other donors' samples.

CDR3 protein: CSVSTGLAGGPGNEQFF. CDR3 in DNA: TGCAGCGTTTCTACTGGGTTGGCGGGAGGCCCTGGGAATGAGCAGTTCTTC. The chain recombines TRBV29-1 with TRBJ2-1, with 8 bases identical to TRBD2. This CDR3 has 17 residues. Looked up from germline, CDR1 is SQVTM and CDR2 is ANQGSEA. The V and J ends lost 5 bases and 7 bases, in that order; junction bases with no gene match: 19.